These 8 T cell receptor beta chains were sequenced from one sample in a study of OX40 agonist ivuxolimab in advanced cancers. The protocol was immunoSEQ multiplex PCR, while the TCRdb copy is restricted to in-frame clones and leaves out a portion. The sample has roughly 97,000 clones; 85% to 90% are singletons. The sample here was CD4+ or CD8+ T cells sorted from blood, taken in a trial of the OX40 agonist ivuxolimab. The receptors were gathered from an adult with an advanced solid tumor such as melanoma, head and neck, liver or kidney cancer.

The CDR3 protein is CASSPVSPGSLNEKLFF. CDR3 sequence (DNA): TGCGCCAGCAGCCCAGTATCCCCAGGCAGCCTTAATGAAAAACTGTTTTTT. V usage is TRBV4-3 and J usage is TRBJ1-4, with no clear D. CDR1 and CDR2 (germline): LGHNA, YSLEER. CDR3 size: 17 residues. Trimming took 4 bases from V and 4 from J, leaving 19 bases between them.

The V and J genes are TRBV18 and TRBJ1-2, with D maybe TRBD1 (6 bases). V lost 3 bases, J lost 7 bases, and 12 bases lay in between. Germline CDR1 reads KGHSH; CDR2 reads LQKENI. This CDR3 region has 13 residues. The CDR3 region is CASSPGQVFGYTF. The CDR3 coding sequence is TGTGCCAGCTCACCGGGACAAGTTTTTGGCTACACCTTC.

The chain couples TRBV5-5 to TRBJ2-7, with D possibly being TRBD2 (6 bases). The V end was cut by 4 bases, the J end by 6 bases, with 17 bases between. Germline V gene data show CDR1 as SGHKS and CDR2 as YYEKEE (reference sequence). The CDR3 runs 14 residues. As DNA, the CDR3 is TGTGCCAGCAGCCCGGTGGCCGGGGGTGGCGAGCAGTACTTC. Translated, it gives CASSPVAGGGEQYF.

The chain has TRBV4-3 and TRBJ1-3; maybe TRBD1 (5 bases). Trimming removed 0 bases at V and 2 bases at J, with 8 bases between. Germline assignment: CDR1 LGHNA and CDR2 YSLEER. This CDR3 region has 15 residues. The CDR3 bases are TGCGCCAGCAGCCAAGATTGGGGGGCTGGAAACACCATATATTTT. Protein: CASSQDWGAGNTIYF.

The V gene is TRBV6-5, the J gene TRBJ1-6; D gene uncertain. V lost 2 bases and J 0 bases, leaving 8 bases between the germline ends. CDR1 is MNHEY and CDR2 is SVGAGI in the germline V gene. The length of the CDR3 is 16 residues. As DNA, the CDR3 is TGTGCCAGCAGTTACATGGGGAGCTCCTATAATTCACCCCTCCACTTT. This encodes CASSYMGSSYNSPLHF.

The chain carries TRBV14 and TRBJ2-7; D is ambiguous. CDR1 is SGHDN, CDR2 FVKESK, per germline. The CDR3 runs 15 residues. Trimming pared 0 bases from V and 3 bases from J, leaving 12 bases between. The CDR3 spells CASSQERGVSYEQYF. The CDR3 DNA sequence: TGTGCCAGCAGCCAAGAAAGAGGAGTCAGCTACGAGCAGTACTTC. Full variable domain (outside the CDR3, taken from reference TRBV14 and TRBJ2-7): EAGVTQFPSHSVIEKGQTVTLRCDPISGHDNLYWYRRVMGKEIKFLLHFVKESKQDESGMPNNRFLAERTGGTYSTLKVQPAELEDSGVYFCASSQERGVSYEQYFGPGTRLTVT.

This clone was observed once. V and J are TRBV18 and TRBJ2-7; D is perhaps TRBD2 (7 bases). Germline V gives CDR1 KGHSH, CDR2 LQKENI. The V end was cut by 5 bases, the J end by 6 bases, with 14 bases between. The CDR3 runs to 13 residues. In DNA, the CDR3 is TGTGCCAGCTCAAGGGGGGGCCCGTTCGAGCAGTACTTC. The encoded protein is CASSRGGPFEQYF.

The chain combines TRBV15 with TRBJ2-2; D remains unclear. Trimming took off 4 bases at V and 5 bases at J, with 8 bases between the two ends. Per germline, CDR1 LNHNV and CDR2 YYDKDF (reference sequence). The CDR3 spans 13 residues. The CDR3 reads CATSTKRTGELFF. The CDR3 DNA is TGTGCCACCAGCACTAAGCGTACCGGGGAGCTGTTTTTT.